One and the same sample provided the 31 T cell receptor beta chains below, sequenced in a study of early T cells in non-severe SARS-CoV-2 infection. TCRdb reanalysed the 5' RACE reads using MiXCR and keeps one entry per CDR3 protein. In the table there are tens of thousands of distinct CDR3 sequences, about 5% of which are singletons. Sequencing was performed on whole blood. These receptors all come from an adult who was a healthcare worker with PCR-confirmed SARS-CoV-2 infection or an uninfected control (not recorded which).

This clonotype was recorded a few times. The J gene is TRBJ2-3, the V gene TRBV6-1; TRBD2 agrees at 7 bases. The CDR3 totals 14 residues. CDR1 and CDR2 (germline): MNHNS, SASEGT. The V segment lost 1 base and the J segment 4 bases; nucleotides outside the gene matches: 2. The CDR3 reads CASSEGGGPDTQYF. The CDR3 DNA sequence: TGTGCCAGCAGTGAAGGGGGAGGGCCAGATACGCAGTATTTT.

This clonotype has at least ten counts. V usage is TRBV7-3 and J usage is TRBJ2-3; 15 bases fit TRBD2. Germline CDR1 reads SGHTA; CDR2 reads FQGTGA. The CDR3 spans 18 residues. V lost 5 bases, J lost 4 bases, and 10 bases stayed unmatched. CDR3 sequence: CASSLLPGLAGGADTQYF. The DNA of the CDR3 is TGTGCCAGCAGCCTACTACCGGGACTAGCGGGAGGTGCAGATACGCAGTATTTT.

This clonotype was seen at least ten times. V usage is TRBV12-3 or TRBV12-4 and J usage is TRBJ2-2; 9 nucleotides match TRBD1. The CDR3 runs to 15 residues. V gave up 4 bases and J gave up 5 bases; unmatched junction bases: 5. The CDR3 protein is CASSWWTGATGELFF. The CDR3 DNA reads as TGTGCCAGCAGTTGGTGGACAGGGGCAACCGGGGAGCTGTTTTTT.

This clonotype was seen ten or more times. The V call is TRBV27, the J call TRBJ1-4; 8 bases fit TRBD1. CDR1 and CDR2 (germline): MNHEY, SMNVEV (reference sequence). This CDR3 is built from 15 residues. The trim removed 5 bases at V and 8 bases at J, leaving 10 bases unmatched. For the CDR3, the DNA is TGTGCCAGCAGTCCCCGGACAGGGTCGGACGAAAAACTGTTTTTT. Its translation: CASSPRTGSDEKLFF.

The J gene is TRBJ2-3, the V gene TRBV7-2; unclear D gene. CDR1 is SGHTA, CDR2 FQGNSA, per germline. The CDR3 length is 12 residues. The ends were cut back, 9 bases at V and 2 bases at J, with 9 bases in the middle. CDR3 protein: CASQFYTDTQYF. DNA of the CDR3: TGTGCCAGTCAGTTCTACACAGATACGCAGTATTTT.

V usage is TRBV29-1 and J usage is TRBJ2-3; D possibly corresponds to TRBD1 (6 bases). Trimming shortened V by 3 bases and J by 8 bases, and 18 bases separated the two germline ends. Germline lookup yields CDR1 SQVTM and CDR2 ANQGSEA. This CDR3 region has 14 residues. The CDR3 nucleotides read TGCAGCGTTGAGACACAGGGTGGGATGGTTACGCAGTATTTT. Protein sequence: CSVETQGGMVTQYF.

In this sample, this clonotype turned up many times. The chain combines TRBV6-2 or TRBV6-3 with TRBJ2-6; D is ambiguous. Germline V CDR1 and CDR2: MNHEY, SVGEGT. CDR3 length equals 14 residues. Trimming pared 5 bases from V and 1 base from J, leaving 6 bases between. CDR3 DNA: TGTGCCAGCAGTAAGTCTTCTGGGGCCAACGTCCTGACTTTC. Translating gives CASSKSSGANVLTF.

This clonotype has at least ten counts. V is TRBV29-1 and J is TRBJ2-7; D is unclear. Trimming took 4 bases from V and 3 from J, leaving 10 bases between them. The CDR3 consists of 12 residues. In germline, CDR1 is SQVTM, CDR2 ANQGSEA. CDR3 loop: CSVVSDLYEQYF. The CDR3 DNA is TGCAGCGTTGTTTCCGACCTCTACGAGCAGTACTTC.

This clonotype was recorded at least ten times. The J gene is TRBJ2-5, the V gene TRBV18; D gene uncertain. Germline V gene sequence: CDR1 KGHSH, CDR2 LQKENI. The germline V and J ends were trimmed by 3 bases and 7 bases, with 9 bases remaining between them. The CDR3 runs 12 residues. Here the CDR3 reads CASSPPDRTQYF. The CDR3 bases are TGTGCCAGCTCACCCCCAGACCGGACCCAGTACTTC.

This clonotype was found many times. DNA for the CDR3: TGTGCCAGCTCACCCTCTGTGCGCAGCCACAATGAGCAGTTCTTC. Translated, it gives CASSPSVRSHNEQFF. The chain carries TRBV18 and TRBJ2-1; no clear D. The germline gives CDR1 KGHSH, CDR2 LQKENI. V was clipped by 3 bases and J by 5 bases, with 14 bases between them. The CDR3 is made up of 15 amino acids.

This clonotype was observed at least ten times. V gene TRBV11-2 combines with J gene TRBJ2-7; no firm D call. This CDR3 is built from 14 residues. The germline V gene has CDR1 SGHAT and CDR2 FQNNGV. The V end lost 2 bases, the J end lost 3 bases, and 11 bases lay between the germline ends. The CDR3, as DNA: TGTGCCAGCAGCTTAAGCGATACCCGCTACGAGCAGTACTTC. The encoded protein is CASSLSDTRYEQYF.

This clonotype was detected ten times or more. The chain joins TRBV7-2 to TRBJ2-7, with a possible D match to TRBD2 (6 bases). The CDR3 has 13 residues. The ends were cut back, 1 base at V and 7 bases at J, with 11 bases in the middle. Germline loops: CDR1 SGHTA, CDR2 FQGNSA. CDR3 bases: TGTGCCAGCAGCTTAGGCCGGAGGGGAGAGCAGTACTTC. It is translated as CASSLGRRGEQYF.

This clonotype has a count of ten or more. The rearrangement links TRBV12-3 or TRBV12-4 to TRBJ1-2; TRBD1 matches at 9 bases. There are 16 residues in the CDR3. The V segment lost 5 bases and the J segment 4 bases; nucleotides outside the gene matches: 11. The CDR3 DNA reads as TGTGCCAGCAGTCGGATCTACTCGGGACAGGGCTATGGCTACACCTTC. This sequence encodes CASSRIYSGQGYGYTF.

The sample holds many counts of this clonotype. The chain couples TRBV14 to TRBJ1-4; D not resolved. V lost 4 bases, J lost 0 bases, and 6 bases lay in between. CDR1 SGHDN and CDR2 FVKESK come from the germline V gene. This CDR3 contains 14 residues. CDR3: CASSRSSTNEKLFF. The CDR3 DNA is TGTGCCAGCAGCCGCAGTTCAACTAATGAAAAACTGTTTTTT.

This clonotype was recorded at least ten times. This CDR3 is CSARQTSTGGHYEQYF. The CDR3 DNA follows: TGCAGTGCTAGACAGACCTCGACAGGGGGCCACTACGAGCAGTACTTC. The chain joins TRBV20-1 to TRBJ2-7, with TRBD1 identical over 10 bases. V lost 2 bases to trimming and J lost 3 bases; unmatched junction nucleotides: 10. The CDR3 extends over 16 amino acids. Germline V lookup: CDR1 DFQATT, CDR2 SNEGSKA (reference sequence).

The V call is TRBV5-1, the J call TRBJ2-1, with TRBD2 matching over 12 bases. The junction had 12 bases not matched to a gene; V was cut back by 4 bases and J by 7 bases. The CDR3 consists of 17 residues. Germline V gene lookup returns CDR1 SGHRS and CDR2 YFSETQ. The CDR3 nucleotides read TGCGCCAGCAGCCCGCTGACTAGCGGGAGAGCAGTGAATGAGCAGTTCTTC. Protein product: CASSPLTSGRAVNEQFF.

This clonotype was picked up a small number of times. The genes are TRBV28 and TRBJ2-7, with D possibly being TRBD1 or TRBD2 (5 bases each). Trimming left V 6 bases short and J 2 bases short, with 11 bases between. The germline V gene has CDR1 MDHEN and CDR2 SYDVKM. The CDR3 length is 13 residues. This CDR3 is CASSRDHAYEQYF. CDR3 DNA sequence: TGTGCCAGCAGCCGGGACCATGCCTACGAGCAGTACTTC.

This clonotype was picked up many times. This chain uses TRBV4-3 with TRBJ2-1, with D perhaps matching TRBD1 (6 bases). Trimming left V 0 bases short and J 8 bases short, with 8 bases between. Germline V lookup: CDR1 LGHNA, CDR2 YSLEER. This CDR3 has 13 amino acids. The CDR3 sequence is CASSQDRGYEQFF. CDR3 coding DNA: TGCGCCAGCAGCCAAGACAGGGGCTATGAGCAGTTCTTC.

At least ten counts were recorded for this clonotype. The chain employs TRBV9 and TRBJ2-1, with D possibly TRBD2 on 6 matching bases. The germline V gene has CDR1 SGDLS and CDR2 YYNGEE. With 0 bases removed from V and 5 bases from J, the gap between germline ends came to 18 bases. CDR3 length: 17 amino acids. CDR3 loop: CASSVEPGSLENNEQFF. CDR3 in DNA: TGTGCCAGCAGCGTAGAGCCCGGGAGTTTGGAGAACAATGAGCAGTTCTTC.

The rearrangement links TRBV7-9 to TRBJ2-3, with D perhaps TRBD2 (5 bases). V was pared by 5 bases and J by 2 bases, with 23 bases between. The CDR3 consists of 18 residues. CDR1 SEHNR and CDR2 FQNEAQ come from the germline V gene (reference sequence). CDR3 protein: CASSPRSGGLPSTDTQYF. For the CDR3, the DNA is TGTGCCAGCAGCCCCCGATCAGGAGGCCTACCTTCCACAGATACGCAGTATTTT.

This clonotype was seen ten or more times. V gene TRBV12-3 or TRBV12-4 combines with J gene TRBJ2-1; 8 positions agree with TRBD1. V trimming: 4 bases; J trimming: 6 bases; junction bases outside the gene matches: 2. This CDR3 has 13 amino acids. The CDR3 DNA sequence: TGTGCCAGCAGTTGGCAGGGGGCCAATGAGCAGTTCTTC. Translated: CASSWQGANEQFF.

This clonotype was counted many times. This chain links TRBV13 with TRBJ2-2; D remains unclear. V shed 2 bases and J shed 6 bases, with 4 bases lying between them. CDR1 PRHDT and CDR2 FYEKMQ come from the germline V gene (reference sequence). CDR3 length: 12 amino acids. The DNA of the CDR3 is TGTGCCAGCAGCTTACCCCCCGGGGAGCTGTTTTTT. This encodes CASSLPPGELFF.

The genes are TRBV7-2 and TRBJ2-3; TRBD2 might be the D (5 bases). The germline CDR1 and CDR2 sequences are SGHTA and FQGNSA. Deletions cut 7 bases from V and 2 bases from J, with 22 bases between. The CDR3 has 17 amino acids. The CDR3 DNA is TGTGCCAGCATCAAAAACTCCGGACTCCTGTTCACAGATACGCAGTATTTT. Translated, it gives CASIKNSGLLFTDTQYF. Full variable domain (rest looked up from reference TRBV7-2 and TRBJ2-3): GAGVSQSPSNKVTEKGKDVELRCDPISGHTALYWYRQSLGQGLEFLIYFQGNSAPDKSGLPSDRFSAERTGGSVSTLTIQRTQQEDSAVYLCASIKNSGLLFTDTQYFGPGTRLTVL.

This chain links TRBV7-9 with TRBJ2-7; 8 bases match TRBD1. V lost 1 base, J lost 5 bases, and 7 bases stayed unmatched. This CDR3 spans 15 amino acids. The germline V gene has CDR1 SEHNR and CDR2 FQNEAQ (reference sequence). CDR3 amino acids: CASSLVGTGLHEQYF. CDR3 nucleotide sequence: TGTGCCAGCAGCTTAGTGGGGACAGGACTCCACGAGCAGTACTTC.

This clonotype was seen a handful of times. The chain couples TRBV5-4 to TRBJ2-2, with 9 bases lining up with TRBD2. The CDR3 is made up of 14 amino acids. With V trimmed by 4 bases and J by 7 bases, 5 bases remained unmatched. Germline V gene data show CDR1 as SGHNT and CDR2 as YYREEE (reference sequence). In nucleotides, the CDR3 is TGTGCCAGCAGCCCGGGGACTAGCCGCGGGGAGCTGTTTTTT. Translation: CASSPGTSRGELFF. The full variable domain, its missing parts supplied by reference TRBV5-4 and TRBJ2-2, is ETGVTQSPTHLIKTRGQQVTLRCSSQSGHNTVSWYQQALGQGPQFIFQYYREEENGRGNFPPRFSGLQFPNYSSELNVNALELDDSALYLCASSPGTSRGELFFGEGSRLTVL.

This clonotype was observed a handful of times. The genes are TRBV11-2 and TRBJ1-6; D gene uncertain. Trimming stripped 1 base from V and 6 bases from J, with 7 bases between. Germline CDR1 and CDR2: SGHAT and FQNNGV. This CDR3 region has 14 residues. The CDR3 spells CASSLVGSNSPLHF. The CDR3 DNA reads TGTGCCAGCAGCTTAGTGGGCAGTAATTCACCCCTCCACTTT. The complete variable domain, with remaining parts taken from reference TRBV11-2 and TRBJ1-6, reads EAGVAQSPRYKIIEKRQSVAFWCNPISGHATLYWYQQILGQGPKLLIQFQNNGVVDDSQLPKDRFSAERLKGVDSTLKIQPAKLEDSAVYLCASSLVGSNSPLHFGNGTRLTVT.

In its sample, this clonotype was seen many times. This sequence joins TRBV29-1 and TRBJ1-5, with 9 nucleotides matching TRBD1. CDR3 size: 16 residues. In germline, CDR1 is SQVTM, CDR2 ANQGSEA. Trimming at V came to 4 bases and at J to 4 bases, leaving 11 bases not matched to a gene. In DNA form, the CDR3 reads TGCAGCGTTGCGACCGGGGACAGGGAAAAAAATCAGCCCCAGCATTTT. It translates to CSVATGDREKNQPQHF.

This clonotype was seen a handful of times. CDR3 amino acids: CASSLGLAEETQYF. CDR3 DNA sequence: TGTGCCAGCAGTCTCGGACTAGCGGAAGAGACCCAGTACTTC. This chain uses TRBV11-2 with TRBJ2-5; TRBD2 matches at 10 bases. Losses at the gene ends were 6 bases for V and 3 bases for J; bases not matched to a gene: 4. CDR1 and CDR2 from the germline V gene are SGHAT and FQNNGV. This CDR3 has 14 amino acids.

This clonotype came up many times. V and J are TRBV7-2 and TRBJ2-3; no clear D gene. The CDR3 sequence is 15 residues long. V was trimmed by 2 bases and J by 4 bases, leaving 13 bases between them. In germline, CDR1 is SGHTA, CDR2 FQGNSA. CDR3 region: CASSLTSEVADTQYF. CDR3 sequence (DNA): TGTGCCAGCAGCTTAACCTCCGAAGTTGCAGATACGCAGTATTTT.

This clonotype was detected many times. The V gene is TRBV20-1, the J gene TRBJ2-5; the D gene is possibly TRBD2 (6 bases). The CDR3 is made up of 14 amino acids. The germline V gene encodes CDR1 DFQATT and CDR2 SNEGSKA (reference sequence). Trimming took off 3 bases at V and 2 bases at J, with 13 bases between the two ends. CDR3 in amino acids: CSASRAGKQETQYF. In DNA, the CDR3 is TGCAGTGCTAGTCGGGCGGGGAAACAAGAGACCCAGTACTTC.

This clonotype was observed a handful of times. J is TRBJ1-3 and V is TRBV19; TRBD1 aligns across 8 bases. The V gene end was trimmed by 1 base and the J gene end by 4 bases; junction bases not matched to a gene: 9. The CDR3 has 17 amino acids. From germline, CDR1 is LNHDA and CDR2 SQIVND (reference sequence). As DNA, the CDR3 is TGTGCCAGTAGTATAGTGGGCGACAGGGGTGCGGGAAACACCATATATTTT. Translated, it gives CASSIVGDRGAGNTIYF.